The clone carrying this T cell receptor beta chain has ten or more counts. Its antigen is unknown. This sample was included in a study of molecular identifiers for immune sequencing clone quantification. Points from the study as a whole: Jurkat TCR RNA spiked in from one cell reportedly remained identifiable amid approximately 970,000 naive cells.

With listed TCR primers and previously described methods, bulk TCR libraries were prepared. TCRdb re-analysed the PCR reads in MiXCR, keeping a single row per CDR3 protein. Among about 330,000 distinct CDR3 sequences listed, about 23% were seen once. V lost 7 bases, J lost 1 base, and 2 bases stayed unmatched. The CDR3 runs to 15 residues. Sorting captured naive CD8 T cells as CD8+CD4-CCR7+CD45RA+. Sequences were obtained from naive CD8+ T cells from blood, with Jurkat cell RNA spiked in. Sample subset: FACS-sorted CD8+CD4-CCR7+CD45RA+ naive T cells. This clonotype was sampled from a human donor in good health. Some libraries in this study had Jurkat cell RNA spiked in. The V gene is TRBV12-3 or TRBV12-4, the J gene TRBJ2-3; 13 bases align to TRBD2. The CDR3 here is CASNGLAGGTDTQYF. The CDR3 region has the DNA TGTGCCAGCAACGGACTAGCGGGGGGCACAGATACGCAGTATTTT.